This T cell receptor (beta chain) was profiled in a study of CD8 T cells in ankylosing spondylitis. The study, taken as a whole, reports: In peripheral blood, disease-linked CD8+ clones occurred at relatively low frequencies. Matched synovial fluid from ankylosing spondylitis patients was reported to be enriched for disease-linked clones. A TCR beta motif of several highly homologous variants seemed to mark ankylosing spondylitis blood.

Comment on this clonotype: Its antigen is as yet unknown.

TCR beta libraries were made by quantitative 5'-RACE with molecular barcodes. In TCRdb, the 5' RACE reads were re-called with MiXCR into one record per CDR3 protein. The sample holds tens of thousands of distinct CDR3 sequences; approximately 5.7% are singletons and the top ten take just under 5%. The CDR3 extends over 16 amino acids. Trimming at V came to 2 bases and at J to 0 bases, leaving 4 bases not matched to a gene. Germline CDR1 reads MDHEN; CDR2 reads SYDVKM. The sequence derives from a male donor with ankylosing spondylitis. V and J are TRBV28 and TRBJ2-1; TRBD2 matches at 7 bases. The sample was synovial fluid, either unsorted or a sorted T cell fraction (not recorded which). CDR3 protein: CASSLLRLASYNEQFF. The CDR3 DNA sequence: TGTGCCAGCAGTTTACTTCGACTAGCCTCCTACAATGAGCAGTTCTTC.